Listed here are 27 T cell receptor beta chains from one sample, sequenced in a study of cytomegalovirus exposure and HLA in healthy donors. Amplification used 60 Vbeta primers and 13 Jbeta primers. Libraries were prepared by immunoSEQ multiplex PCR; TCRdb keeps only in-frame clonotypes and omits some of them. The sample has 75,000 to 90,000 clones, 65% to 80% seen once. The sample was PBMCs. The receptors stem from a woman in her 40s in good health and CMV-seropositive.

The rearrangement uses TRBV5-1 and TRBJ2-5; 7 positions agree with TRBD2. Germline V gene data show CDR1 as SGHRS and CDR2 as YFSETQ. The CDR3 spans 14 residues. Losses at the gene ends were 5 bases for V and 5 bases for J; bases not matched to a gene: 9. The CDR3 bases are TGCGCCAGCAGGCCGGGAGGTCAGGGCGAGACCCAGTACTTC. Protein sequence: CASRPGGQGETQYF.

The rearrangement uses TRBV27 and TRBJ2-7; TRBD2 agrees at 12 bases. The germline CDR1 and CDR2 sequences are MNHEY and SMNVEV (reference sequence). This CDR3 contains 16 residues. V dropped 5 bases and J dropped 7; count of bases not matched to a gene: 12. The CDR3 spells CASSQGASGRGREQYF. For the CDR3, the DNA is TGTGCCAGCAGTCAGGGGGCTAGCGGGAGGGGGCGAGAGCAGTACTTC.

The chain carries TRBV30 and TRBJ1-2, with D perhaps matching TRBD1 (5 bases). The germline gives CDR1 GTSNPN, CDR2 SVGIG (reference sequence). Between the trimmed V and J ends, which lost 2 bases and 4 bases, there was a span of 14 bases. There are 14 residues in the CDR3. CDR3 sequence (DNA): TGTGCCTGGAGTAGCTACAGGAGCTCCTATGGCTACACCTTC. Amino acid sequence: CAWSSYRSSYGYTF.

In this sample, this clone turned up a few times. V usage is TRBV19 and J usage is TRBJ1-4, with D unresolved. The germline V and J ends were trimmed by 0 bases and 2 bases, with 10 bases remaining between them. Per germline, CDR1 LNHDA and CDR2 SQIVND (reference sequence). The CDR3 covers 16 residues. CDR3 DNA sequence: TGTGCCAGTAGTATAGACGCGTCTTCGACTAATGAAAAACTGTTTTTT. Its translation is CASSIDASSTNEKLFF.

Of note for this clone: The CDR3 carries no conserved terminal phenylalanine or tryptophan, so it likely arises from a read error. The DNA is omitted, as the CDR3 cannot be located on it reliably, and the CDR3 follows TCRdb's listing. The chain combines TRBV6-5 with TRBJ1-4. The CDR3 extends over 10 residues, inclusive of both ends. Per the germline V gene, CDR1 is MNHEY and CDR2 is SVGAGI. The CDR3 spells CASSYGGGLE.

This chain joins TRBV19 and TRBJ1-5, with 9 bases fitting TRBD1. V lost 7 bases and J lost 1; bases outside the gene matches: 17. Per germline, CDR1 LNHDA and CDR2 SQIVND (reference sequence). This CDR3 comprises 19 residues. CDR3 bases: TGTGCCAGTACTAGTTCCGGGACAGGGTACGAAAACAGCAATCAGCCCCAGCATTTT. Amino acid sequence: CASTSSGTGYENSNQPQHF.

CDR3: CAWNAGGTYEQYF. The CDR3 DNA is TGTGCCTGGAACGCAGGGGGTACCTACGAGCAGTACTTC. J is TRBJ2-5 and V is TRBV30, with TRBD1 matching over 7 bases. The closer fit of TRBJ2-7 to the DNA end suggests the J call may be wrong. Germline V gene lookup returns CDR1 GTSNPN and CDR2 SVGIG (reference sequence). CDR3 length: 13 amino acids.

This chain joins TRBV7-6 and TRBJ1-1; the D gene is possibly TRBD1 (5 bases). Germline loops: CDR1 SGHVS, CDR2 FNYEAQ. The ends were cut back, 10 bases at V and 1 base at J, with 16 bases in the middle. The CDR3 is 14 amino acids. The CDR3 loop is CATTGGVGNTEAFF. The CDR3 nucleotides are TGTGCCACCACAGGCGGGGTTGGGAACACTGAAGCTTTCTTT.

This chain links TRBV14 with TRBJ2-2, with D tentatively TRBD2 (5 bases). The germline V gene encodes CDR1 SGHDN and CDR2 FVKESK. This CDR3 comprises 16 residues. Trimming took 4 bases from V and 8 from J, leaving 20 bases between them. The CDR3 region has the DNA TGTGCCAGCAGCCCCCCACGAACTAGGTTGAGTGGGGAGCTGTTTTTT. It translates to CASSPPRTRLSGELFF.

Comments on this clone: This same CDR3 is encoded by further DNA sequences in the sample. The chain uses TRBV30 and TRBJ1-2; no definite D call. The CDR3 is made up of 13 amino acids. V dropped 3 bases and J dropped 0 bases, with 8 bases sitting between them. CDR1 GTSNPN and CDR2 SVGIG come from the germline V gene (reference sequence). The CDR3 DNA is TGTGCCTGGAGCGTAGAAGCTAACTATGGCTACACCTTC. It yields the protein CAWSVEANYGYTF.

This chain joins TRBV7-2 and TRBJ2-7; D perhaps matches TRBD1 (6 bases). Germline CDR1 is SGHTA and CDR2 is FQGNSA. V was trimmed by 5 bases and J by 1 base, leaving 15 bases between them. This CDR3 region has 15 residues. As DNA, the CDR3 is TGTGCCAGCAGCCGGAGCCAGGGGATATCCTACGAGCAGTACTTC. It yields the protein CASSRSQGISYEQYF.

This clone occurred once. The gene calls are TRBV6-5 and TRBJ1-2; tentative D call: TRBD1 (6 bases). CDR3 length: 14 amino acids. V was shortened by 2 bases and J by 8 bases, with 15 bases between the two germline ends. Germline lookup yields CDR1 MNHEY and CDR2 SVGAGI. Here the CDR3 reads CASSYSSTGQGYTF. CDR3 DNA: TGTGCCAGCAGTTACAGCTCCACAGGGCAGGGCTACACCTTC.

This clone occurred a few times. This sequence joins TRBV30 and TRBJ2-3, with TRBD2 identical over 7 bases. Looked up from germline, CDR1 is GTSNPN and CDR2 is SVGIG (reference sequence). V shed 2 bases, J shed 2 bases, and the junction held 7 bases outside the gene matches. There are 15 residues in the CDR3. This chain's CDR3 is CAWSTQRGYTDTQYF. CDR3 sequence (DNA): TGTGCCTGGAGTACCCAGCGGGGCTACACAGATACGCAGTATTTT.

This clone showed up just once. Sequence at one end of the junction differs from germline and may be a read error. This chain joins TRBV28 and TRBJ2-3, with TRBD2 as a possible D gene (6 bases). CDR1 is MDHEN, CDR2 SYDVKM, per germline. The CDR3 sequence is 11 residues long. The CDR3 here is CASSSPRGRDF. The DNA of the CDR3 is TGTGCCAGCAGTTCGCCGCGGGGCAGGGATTTT. Based on the CDR3 plus reference TRBV28 and TRBJ2-3, the full variable domain is DVKVTQSSRYLVKRTGEKVFLECVQDMDHENMFWYRQDPGLGLRLIYFSYDVKMKEKGDIPEGYSVSREKKERFSLILESASTNQTSMYLCASSSPRGRDFGPGTRLTVL.

The rearrangement joins TRBV7-6 to TRBJ2-1; D unclear. V gave up 5 bases and J gave up 5 bases, with 10 bases separating them. CDR1 is SGHVS, CDR2 FNYEAQ, per germline. This CDR3 region has 13 residues. The CDR3 sequence: CASSLVSNNEQFF. The DNA of the CDR3 is TGTGCCAGCAGCCTAGTTTCTAACAATGAGCAGTTCTTC.

The rearrangement joins TRBV27 to TRBJ2-5; 10 bases are shared with TRBD1. The germline CDR1 and CDR2 sequences are MNHEY and SMNVEV (reference sequence). J was trimmed by 2 bases and V by 6 bases; bases with no gene match: 9. The CDR3 sequence is 16 residues long. CDR3 bases: TGTGCCAGCAGCCCGAGGGGGACAGGGGCTCAAGAGACCCAGTACTTC. The encoded protein is CASSPRGTGAQETQYF.

This chain links TRBV6-4 with TRBJ2-5; 9 positions match TRBD1. The junction had 0 bases not matched to a gene; V was cut back by 0 bases and J by 1 base. The CDR3 runs to 15 residues. Germline V gives CDR1 MRHNA, CDR2 SNTAGT. The CDR3 loop reads CASSDSTGGQETQYF. In nucleotides, the CDR3 is TGTGCCAGCAGTGACTCGACAGGGGGCCAAGAGACCCAGTACTTC.

The chain recombines TRBV6-5 with TRBJ1-1; 8 bases agree with TRBD1. This CDR3 spans 15 amino acids. Germline CDR1 reads MNHEY; CDR2 reads SVGAGI. Unmatched junction bases numbered 3, after V lost 0 bases and J lost 3 bases. The CDR3 sequence: CASSYSRTGYTEAFF. In nucleotides, the CDR3 is TGTGCCAGCAGTTACTCGCGGACAGGGTACACTGAAGCTTTCTTT.

This sequence joins TRBV6-1 and TRBJ1-1; D possibly corresponds to TRBD1 (6 bases). V lost 6 bases and J 10 bases, leaving 18 bases between the germline ends. The CDR3 totals 13 residues. Germline lookup yields CDR1 MNHNS and CDR2 SASEGT. CDR3 coding DNA: TGTGCCAGCAGAACAGGGTCTGGTCTCGGAGCTTTCTTT. This codes for CASRTGSGLGAFF.

Details on this clone: A read error may produce the germline difference seen at one junction end. The J gene is TRBJ1-2, the V gene TRBV25-1, with D hard to call. The CDR3 totals 15 residues. Germline CDR1 and CDR2: MGHDK and SYGVNS. The CDR3 loop reads CASSESNGINYGYPF. In DNA form, the CDR3 reads TGTGCCAGCAGTGAATCTAACGGAATTAACTATGGCTACCCCTTC.

The J gene is TRBJ1-1, the V gene TRBV14, with D unclear. Looked up from germline, CDR1 is SGHDN and CDR2 is FVKESK. Trimming removed 0 bases at V and 5 bases at J, with 13 bases between. CDR3 length: 15 amino acids. CDR3 nucleotides: TGTGCCAGCAGCCAAGATACGGCGGGTTTGACTGAAGCTTTCTTT. Amino acids: CASSQDTAGLTEAFF.

The rearrangement uses TRBV7-3 and TRBJ1-4; 8 bases fit TRBD1. The V gene end was trimmed by 1 base and the J gene end by 7 bases; junction bases not matched to a gene: 23. Germline CDR1 SGHTA, CDR2 FQGTGA. The CDR3 totals 21 residues. The CDR3 is CASSLKPSSGQGSWYAEKLFF. DNA of the CDR3: TGTGCCAGCAGCTTAAAGCCCTCCTCAGGACAGGGAAGTTGGTATGCTGAAAAACTGTTTTTT.

As for this clone: At one boundary the junction diverges from the germline segment, which might be a read error. The rearrangement links TRBV7-9 to TRBJ1-2; D might be TRBD1 (6 bases). Germline loops: CDR1 SEHNR, CDR2 FQNEAQ (reference sequence). The CDR3 spans 15 residues. CDR3 bases: TGTGCCAGCAGCTTAGGCTGGACAGATAACTATGGCTACCCCTTC. As protein: CASSLGWTDNYGYPF.

This clone was detected once. The J gene is TRBJ1-5, the V gene TRBV5-5; D remains ambiguous. From germline, CDR1 is SGHKS and CDR2 YYEKEE (reference sequence). This CDR3 comprises 15 residues. The V end lost 2 bases, the J end lost 0 bases, and 9 bases lay between the germline ends. The CDR3 sequence: CASSFDFLSNQPQHF. The CDR3 region has the DNA TGTGCCAGCAGCTTTGACTTTCTTAGCAATCAGCCCCAGCATTTT.

This rearrangement joins TRBV18 to TRBJ2-5; 12 bases align to TRBD2. The V gene end was trimmed by 3 bases and the J gene end by 4 bases; junction bases not matched to a gene: 3. Germline V gives CDR1 KGHSH, CDR2 LQKENI. CDR3 length: 15 amino acids. DNA of the CDR3: TGTGCCAGCTCACCTCCGGGACTAGCGGGAGAGACCCAGTACTTC. As protein: CASSPPGLAGETQYF.

V is TRBV5-6 and J is TRBJ2-1, with 7 nucleotides matching TRBD1. The junction had 8 bases not matched to a gene; V was cut back by 4 bases and J by 4 bases. Germline V gene sequence: CDR1 SGHDT, CDR2 YYEEEE. CDR3 length: 15 amino acids. The CDR3 is CASSNGPGQYNEQFF. The CDR3 coding sequence is TGTGCCAGCAGCAACGGCCCGGGACAGTACAATGAGCAGTTCTTC.

The rearrangement links TRBV5-4 to TRBJ2-4; D uncertain. Trimming took 0 bases from V and 8 from J, leaving 12 bases between them. Germline-derived CDR1 and CDR2 are SGHNT and YYREEE (reference sequence). The CDR3 is 14 residues long. In DNA form, the CDR3 reads TGTGCCAGCAGCTTGGAATTTGCTAGTGACATTCAGTACTTC. This translates into CASSLEFASDIQYF.